Listed below are T cell receptor beta chains from one sample, sequenced in a study of post-analysis software for immune sequencing data. TCRdb re-derived calls from the PCR reads in MiXCR, one entry per CDR3 protein. In the table there are approximately 730,000 distinct CDR3 sequences, 46% of which are singletons. The sample was blood. These receptors originate from a girl between 10 and 17 years old with multiple sclerosis. CDR3s include the opening cysteine and the closing phenylalanine or tryptophan. A D gene is named only where the DNA matches it firmly. Not every row has a clone size; where given, it reads once, few, many or a size class.

J gene: TRBJ2-7
clone size: few
V gene: TRBV6-6
D gene: TRBD2
CDR3 protein: CASSYSRGASGSYEQYF
CDR3 DNA: TGTGCCAGCAGTTACTCCAGGGGCGCTAGCGGGAGCTACGAGCAGTACTTC

J gene: TRBJ1-5
clone size: NA
V gene: TRBV7-2
D gene: NA
CDR3 protein: CASSFGVGGSNQPQHF
CDR3 DNA: TGTGCCAGCAGCTTTGGAGTGGGGGGTAGCAATCAGCCCCAGCATTTT

J gene: TRBJ2-1
clone size: NA
V gene: TRBV7-2
D gene: NA
CDR3 protein: CASSLVPGQPDNEQFF
CDR3 DNA: TGTGCCAGCTCTTTAGTTCCGGGACAACCTGACAATGAGCAGTTCTTC

J gene: TRBJ1-1
clone size: NA
V gene: TRBV29-1
D gene: TRBD1
CDR3 protein: CSVPGQGRWTEAFF
CDR3 DNA: TGCAGCGTCCCGGGACAGGGAAGATGGACTGAAGCTTTCTTT

J gene: TRBJ2-5
clone size: few
V gene: TRBV7-6
D gene: TRBD1
CDR3 protein: CASSLLPGQGGQETQYF
CDR3 DNA: TGTGCCAGCAGCTTGCTACCGGGACAGGGGGGCCAAGAGACCCAGTACTTC

J gene: TRBJ2-1
clone size: few
V gene: TRBV29-1
D gene: NA
CDR3 protein: CSVVPQGTQQFF
CDR3 DNA: TGCAGCGTTGTACCACAGGGAACTCAGCAGTTCTTC

J gene: TRBJ1-1
clone size: few
V gene: TRBV4-2
D gene: NA
CDR3 protein: CASSQESTANTEAFF
CDR3 DNA: TGTGCCAGCAGCCAAGAGTCGACGGCGAACACTGAAGCTTTCTTT

J gene: TRBJ2-7
clone size: NA
V gene: TRBV7-6
D gene: NA
CDR3 protein: CASSGPPGASLSYEQYF
CDR3 DNA: TGTGCCAGCAGTGGACCTCCAGGGGCGAGTCTTTCCTACGAGCAGTACTTC

J gene: TRBJ2-1
clone size: NA
V gene: TRBV5-6
D gene: NA
CDR3 protein: CASSLRLASPQNEQFF
CDR3 DNA: TGTGCCAGCAGCTTGAGATTGGCGTCCCCCCAGAATGAGCAGTTCTTC

J gene: TRBJ1-2
clone size: NA
V gene: TRBV9
D gene: NA
CDR3 protein: CASSGFMAGGYTF
CDR3 DNA: TGTGCCAGCAGCGGATTCATGGCGGGAGGCTACACCTTC

J gene: TRBJ2-7
clone size: few
V gene: TRBV7-2
D gene: NA
CDR3 protein: CASSLEVYTRTYEQYF
CDR3 DNA: TGTGCCAGCAGCTTAGAAGTCTACACGAGGACCTACGAGCAGTACTTC

J gene: TRBJ2-7
clone size: NA
V gene: TRBV10-3
D gene: NA
CDR3 protein: CAITDRAPGRDEQYF
CDR3 DNA: TGTGCCATCACCGATCGGGCACCCGGTAGGGACGAGCAGTACTTC

J gene: TRBJ2-7
clone size: NA
V gene: TRBV20-1
D gene: TRBD2
CDR3 protein: CSASTSGRNYEQYF
CDR3 DNA: TGCAGTGCTTCGACTAGCGGGAGGAACTACGAGCAGTACTTC

J gene: TRBJ2-3
clone size: NA
V gene: TRBV20-1
D gene: TRBD1
CDR3 protein: CSARAGSQGADTQYF
CDR3 DNA: TGCAGTGCTAGAGCAGGGTCCCAGGGGGCAGATACGCAGTATTTT

J gene: TRBJ2-5
clone size: NA
V gene: TRBV20-1
D gene: NA
CDR3 protein: CSARNPGGRVQEAQYF
CDR3 DNA: TGCAGTGCTAGAAACCCCGGGGGGCGGGTCCAAGAGGCCCAGTACTTC

J gene: TRBJ2-1
clone size: NA
V gene: TRBV20-1
D gene: NA
CDR3 protein: CSARGGWAYNEQFF
CDR3 DNA: TGCAGTGCTAGGGGGGGTTGGGCTTACAATGAGCAGTTCTTC

J gene: TRBJ2-7
clone size: NA
V gene: TRBV6-1
D gene: NA
CDR3 protein: CASSQRRERDYEQYF
CDR3 DNA: TGTGCCAGCAGTCAGAGGAGGGAGAGGGACTACGAGCAGTACTTC

J gene: TRBJ2-7
clone size: NA
V gene: TRBV4-3
D gene: TRBD1
CDR3 protein: CASSQGDRGRDEQYF
CDR3 DNA: TGCGCCAGCAGCCAAGGTGACAGGGGGCGGGACGAGCAGTACTTC

J gene: TRBJ2-3
clone size: NA
V gene: TRBV7-8
D gene: NA
CDR3 protein: CASSLPGDTDTQYF
CDR3 DNA: TGTGCCAGCAGCTTACCGGGAGACACAGATACGCAGTATTTT

J gene: TRBJ1-2
clone size: NA
V gene: TRBV29-1
D gene: NA
CDR3 protein: CSVESGSGYTF
CDR3 DNA: TGCAGCGTTGAGTCGGGGAGTGGCTACACCTTC

J gene: TRBJ2-5
clone size: NA
V gene: TRBV10-3
D gene: NA
CDR3 protein: CAISESDPPYNEQYF
CDR3 DNA: TGTGCCATCAGTGAGTCGGACCCTCCCTACAATGAGCAGTACTTC

J gene: TRBJ1-2
clone size: NA
V gene: TRBV7-2
D gene: TRBD1
CDR3 protein: CASSLLGGTGVNYGYTF
CDR3 DNA: TGTGCCAGCAGCCTCCTAGGTGGGACAGGGGTGAACTATGGCTACACCTTC

J gene: TRBJ2-7
clone size: NA
V gene: TRBV7-6
D gene: TRBD2
CDR3 protein: CASSWYEREDSYEQYF
CDR3 DNA: TGTGCCAGCAGCTGGTACGAGCGGGAGGACTCCTACGAGCAGTACTTC

J gene: TRBJ2-5
clone size: NA
V gene: TRBV28
D gene: TRBD2
CDR3 protein: CASSSFSGRKTQYF
CDR3 DNA: TGTGCCAGCAGTTCCTTTAGCGGGAGGAAGACCCAGTACTTC

J gene: TRBJ1-4
clone size: NA
V gene: TRBV12-3/TRBV12-4
D gene: NA
CDR3 protein: CASSLGALEKLFF
CDR3 DNA: TGTGCCAGCAGTTTAGGGGCTTTGGAAAAACTGTTTTTT

J gene: TRBJ2-5
clone size: few
V gene: TRBV10-3
D gene: TRBD2
CDR3 protein: CAISEPSGRAQETQYF
CDR3 DNA: TGTGCCATCAGTGAGCCTAGCGGGAGGGCCCAAGAGACCCAGTACTTC

J gene: TRBJ1-5
clone size: once
V gene: TRBV6-2/TRBV6-3
D gene: TRBD1
CDR3 protein: CASSPQGQASNQPQHF
CDR3 DNA: TGTGCCAGCAGTCCACAAGGACAGGCAAGCAATCAGCCCCAGCATTTT

J gene: TRBJ2-2
clone size: few
V gene: TRBV6-4
D gene: TRBD2
CDR3 protein: CASSGLAGGPGELFF
CDR3 DNA: TGTGCCAGCAGTGGACTAGCGGGAGGGCCCGGGGAGCTGTTTTTT

J gene: TRBJ1-1
clone size: NA
V gene: TRBV6-1
D gene: NA
CDR3 protein: CASIAGLHEAFF
CDR3 DNA: TGTGCCAGCATCGCGGGCCTTCATGAAGCTTTCTTT

J gene: TRBJ2-1
clone size: NA
V gene: TRBV4-1
D gene: NA
CDR3 protein: CASSQGSPPGNEQFF
CDR3 DNA: TGCGCCAGCAGCCAAGGGAGTCCACCAGGTAATGAGCAGTTCTTC

J gene: TRBJ2-5
clone size: NA
V gene: TRBV7-6
D gene: NA
CDR3 protein: CASTQGLRRETQYF
CDR3 DNA: TGTGCCAGCACACAGGGACTAAGAAGGGAGACCCAGTACTTC

J gene: TRBJ2-1
clone size: few
V gene: TRBV15
D gene: TRBD1
CDR3 protein: CATSRTTGSKGNEQFF
CDR3 DNA: TGTGCCACCAGCAGAACGACAGGGTCTAAAGGCAATGAGCAGTTCTTC

J gene: TRBJ1-5
clone size: NA
V gene: TRBV9
D gene: NA
CDR3 protein: CASSVGVMDQPQHF
CDR3 DNA: TGTGCCAGCAGCGTAGGGGTTATGGATCAGCCCCAGCATTTT

J gene: TRBJ2-3
clone size: NA
V gene: TRBV7-9
D gene: TRBD1
CDR3 protein: CASSSQTGADTDTQYF
CDR3 DNA: TGTGCCAGCAGCTCCCAGACAGGGGCAGACACAGATACGCAGTATTTT

J gene: TRBJ1-2
clone size: many
V gene: TRBV29-1
D gene: NA
CDR3 protein: CSAETGSYGYTF
CDR3 DNA: TGCAGCGCTGAGACAGGTTCCTATGGCTACACCTTC

J gene: TRBJ1-1
clone size: few
V gene: TRBV12-3/TRBV12-4
D gene: NA
CDR3 protein: CASSLEGPNTEAFF
CDR3 DNA: TGTGCCAGCAGTTTAGAGGGACCAAACACTGAAGCTTTCTTT

J gene: TRBJ2-1
clone size: NA
V gene: TRBV7-9
D gene: NA
CDR3 protein: CASSPGMNEQFF
CDR3 DNA: TGTGCCAGCAGCCCCGGGATGAATGAGCAGTTCTTC

J gene: TRBJ1-5
clone size: NA
V gene: TRBV12-3/TRBV12-4
D gene: TRBD1
CDR3 protein: CASSLVQGASNQPQHF
CDR3 DNA: TGTGCCAGCAGTTTAGTACAGGGGGCGAGCAATCAGCCCCAGCATTTT

J gene: TRBJ1-1
clone size: NA
V gene: TRBV6-5
D gene: NA
CDR3 protein: CASSRRSTRGGSEAFF
CDR3 DNA: TGTGCCAGCAGTCGACGCTCGACAAGGGGGGGGAGTGAAGCTTTCTTT

J gene: TRBJ2-5
clone size: few
V gene: TRBV5-1
D gene: NA
CDR3 protein: CASSLAGGTQYF
CDR3 DNA: TGCGCCAGCAGCTTGGCCGGGGGGACCCAGTACTTC

J gene: TRBJ2-2
clone size: NA
V gene: TRBV9
D gene: NA
CDR3 protein: CASSTRTANTGELFF
CDR3 DNA: TGTGCCAGCAGCACCCGGACTGCGAACACCGGGGAGCTGTTTTTT

J gene: TRBJ2-5
clone size: NA
V gene: TRBV28
D gene: TRBD1
CDR3 protein: CASSFPTGGVWEAQYF
CDR3 DNA: TGTGCCAGCAGTTTCCCGACAGGGGGCGTGTGGGAGGCCCAGTACTTC

J gene: TRBJ2-7
clone size: NA
V gene: TRBV12-3/TRBV12-4
D gene: NA
CDR3 protein: CASRNGGGTYEQYF
CDR3 DNA: TGTGCCAGCAGAAACGGCGGGGGCACCTACGAGCAGTACTTC

J gene: TRBJ2-1
clone size: NA
V gene: TRBV15
D gene: NA
CDR3 protein: CATSRPTGLSYSEQFF
CDR3 DNA: TGTGCCACCAGCAGGCCGACAGGACTTTCCTACAGTGAGCAGTTCTTC

J gene: TRBJ2-2
clone size: NA
V gene: TRBV10-2
D gene: NA
CDR3 protein: CASRGTGELFF
CDR3 DNA: TGCGCCAGCAGGGGGACCGGGGAGCTGTTTTTT

J gene: TRBJ1-1
clone size: NA
V gene: TRBV3-1
D gene: NA
CDR3 protein: CASSQVRTEAFF
CDR3 DNA: TGTGCCAGCAGCCAAGTCAGAACTGAAGCTTTCTTT

J gene: TRBJ2-7
clone size: few
V gene: TRBV7-2
D gene: NA
CDR3 protein: CASSPGLRGYEQYF
CDR3 DNA: TGTGCCAGCAGCCCGGGACTCCGGGGGTACGAGCAGTACTTC

J gene: TRBJ2-5
clone size: NA
V gene: TRBV12-3/TRBV12-4
D gene: NA
CDR3 protein: CASSFRGYGETQYF
CDR3 DNA: TGTGCCAGCAGTTTTCGTGGATATGGAGAGACCCAGTACTTC

J gene: TRBJ1-1
clone size: NA
V gene: TRBV14
D gene: TRBD1
CDR3 protein: CASSQGRQGILTEAFF
CDR3 DNA: TGTGCCAGCAGCCAAGGTCGACAGGGTATTCTAACTGAAGCTTTCTTT

J gene: TRBJ2-3
clone size: NA
V gene: TRBV29-1
D gene: NA
CDR3 protein: CSVSPTVTDTQYF
CDR3 DNA: TGCAGCGTTTCTCCGACAGTCACAGATACGCAGTATTTT

J gene: TRBJ2-1
clone size: NA
V gene: TRBV14
D gene: NA
CDR3 protein: CASSQDLDLNEQFF
CDR3 DNA: TGTGCCAGCAGCCAAGACCTGGACCTAAATGAGCAGTTCTTC

J gene: TRBJ2-3
clone size: few
V gene: TRBV29-1
D gene: NA
CDR3 protein: CSVVVLTDTQYF
CDR3 DNA: TGCAGCGTTGTTGTCCTCACAGATACGCAGTATTTT

J gene: TRBJ2-3
clone size: NA
V gene: TRBV27
D gene: NA
CDR3 protein: CASSLEGRVITDTQYF
CDR3 DNA: TGTGCCAGCAGTTTAGAGGGCAGGGTGATTACAGATACGCAGTATTTT

J gene: TRBJ1-2
clone size: few
V gene: TRBV6-5
D gene: TRBD1
CDR3 protein: CASSYGTGHYGYTF
CDR3 DNA: TGTGCCAGCAGTTACGGGACAGGGCACTATGGCTACACCTTC

J gene: TRBJ2-7
clone size: few
V gene: TRBV7-9
D gene: NA
CDR3 protein: CATTGEQGDEQYF
CDR3 DNA: TGTGCCACTACCGGGGAACAGGGCGATGAGCAGTACTTC

J gene: TRBJ2-3
clone size: NA
V gene: TRBV28
D gene: NA
CDR3 protein: CASSPGWATSTDTQYF
CDR3 DNA: TGTGCCAGCAGTCCCGGTTGGGCGACTAGCACAGATACGCAGTATTTT